Shown below are 8 T cell receptor beta chains from a single sample sequenced in a study of kidney transplant recipient with SARS-CoV-2 infection. TCRdb re-derived calls from the reads in MiXCR, one entry per CDR3 protein. The sample has 200,000 to 300,000 distinct CDR3 sequences; under 35% are singletons. Sequencing was performed on a blood sample, taken at baseline and on day 111 from a kidney transplant recipient. These receptors were taken from a male patient in his 30s who had COVID-19 and was a kidney transplant recipient. These T cells may partly come from the graft donor.

The J gene is TRBJ1-1, the V gene TRBV28; TRBD1 is a possible D gene (6 bases). Germline-derived CDR1 and CDR2 are MDHEN and SYDVKM. The V gene lost 5 bases and the J gene lost 5 bases, with 15 bases spanning the gap. The CDR3 totals 14 residues. CDR3 sequence: CASSVLGGKTEAFF. CDR3 DNA sequence: TGTGCCAGCAGTGTACTGGGGGGCAAAACTGAAGCTTTCTTT.

This clonotype was recorded many times. V and J are TRBV6-4 and TRBJ2-2, with D maybe TRBD1 (5 bases). CDR3 length equals 13 residues. V dropped 5 bases and J dropped 7 bases, with 11 bases sitting between them. Germline V CDR1 and CDR2: MRHNA, SNTAGT. CDR3 residues: CASSRSQDGELFF. The CDR3 DNA follows: TGTGCCAGCAGTCGATCACAGGACGGGGAGCTGTTTTTT.

With regard to this clonotype: A read error may explain this, as a much larger clone is one base away. J is TRBJ1-2 and V is TRBV20-1; unclear D gene. Germline CDR1 is DFQATT and CDR2 is SNEGSKA (reference sequence). CDR3 length equals 16 residues. V lost 4 bases and J 4 bases, leaving 22 bases between the germline ends. CDR3 sequence: CSANPALFRKSYGYTF. CDR3 coding DNA: TGCAGTGCTAATCCAGCGCTGTTTCGAAAGAGCTATGGCTACACCTTC.

In its sample, this clonotype was seen many times. This chain connects TRBV7-3 to TRBJ2-7; D is possibly TRBD2 (5 bases). This CDR3 is 17 amino acids long. The germline V gene encodes CDR1 SGHTA and CDR2 FQGTGA. V gave up 4 bases and J gave up 0 bases, with 19 bases separating them. CDR3 protein: CASSSGGSGFSSYEQYV. CDR3 in DNA: TGTGCCAGCAGCTCCGGCGGGTCGGGGTTCAGCTCCTACGAGCAGTACGTC.

This chain uses TRBV4-2 with TRBJ1-6; 10 positions agree with TRBD1. Trimming took 0 bases from V and 9 from J; bases not matched to a gene: 5. Per the germline V gene, CDR1 is LGHNA and CDR2 is YNFKEQ. This CDR3 has 16 residues. Here the CDR3 reads CASSQEGRDRGSPLHF. For the CDR3, the DNA is TGTGCCAGCAGCCAAGAAGGGAGGGACAGGGGTTCACCCCTCCACTTT.

This clonotype was picked up many times. The genes are TRBV9 and TRBJ1-2, with TRBD1 identical over 7 bases. Germline lookup yields CDR1 SGDLS and CDR2 YYNGEE. With 0 bases clipped from V and 2 bases from J, the junction kept 7 bases outside the gene matches. This CDR3 has 16 residues. The CDR3 DNA is TGTGCCAGCAGCGTAGGGGTGCAGGGGGTAAACTATGGCTACACCTTC. It encodes CASSVGVQGVNYGYTF.

This clonotype has at least ten counts. The chain couples TRBV6-2 or TRBV6-3 to TRBJ1-5, with 7 bases lining up with TRBD1. Trimming cost V 6 bases and J 0 bases; bases outside gene matches: 5. In germline, CDR1 is MNHEY, CDR2 SVGEGT. The CDR3 runs to 15 residues. CDR3 in amino acids: CASRGDSNSNQPQHF. The CDR3 DNA reads as TGTGCCAGCAGGGGGGACAGTAATAGCAATCAGCCCCAGCATTTT.

Remarks on this clonotype: Because the CDR3 is missing its conserved closing phenylalanine or tryptophan, this is likely a read error. V and J are TRBV5-6 and TRBJ1-6; D possibly corresponds to TRBD1 (6 bases). The CDR3 totals 17 residues. Trimming removed 4 bases at V and 0 bases at J, with 14 bases between. Germline V CDR1 and CDR2: SGHDT, YYEEEE. CDR3 amino acids: CASSALQGSSYNSPLHL. The CDR3 DNA is TGTGCCAGCAGCGCGCTACAGGGAAGCTCCTATAATTCACCCCTCCACCTT.